Following are 2 T cell receptor beta chains from one sample sequenced in a study of cytomegalovirus exposure and HLA in healthy donors. Only in-frame clones appear in the TCRdb table, and some are missing; sequencing was by immunoSEQ multiplex PCR. The repertoire holds 120,000 to 150,000 clones, roughly 91% seen once, with around 3.2% in the top ten. Specimen: PBMCs. The receptor source for this set is a woman between 18 and 29 years old in good health and CMV-seropositive.

This clone has a single count. One end of the junction is discordant with germline, which a read error may explain. The chain uses TRBV7-8 and TRBJ2-7; 7 bases fit TRBD1. This CDR3 region has 17 residues. Germline-derived CDR1 and CDR2 are SGHVS and FQNEAQ. The CDR3 is CASSLVSFRTGSYEQCF. CDR3 coding DNA: TGTGCCAGCAGCTTAGTCTCTTTTAGGACAGGATCGTACGAGCAGTGCTTC.

This chain uses TRBV2 with TRBJ1-1; D possibly corresponds to TRBD1 (6 bases). The germline V gene has CDR1 SNHLY and CDR2 FYNNEI. Trimming stripped 5 bases from V and 2 bases from J, with 12 bases between. The CDR3 sequence is 14 residues long. The CDR3 loop is CASSSYRANTEAFF. CDR3 nucleotides: TGTGCCAGCAGTAGCTACAGGGCTAACACTGAAGCTTTCTTT. The full variable domain, completed using reference TRBV2 and TRBJ1-1, is EPEVTQTPSHQVTQMGQEVILRCVPISNHLYFYWYRQILGQKVEFLVSFYNNEISEKSEIFDDQFSVERPDGSNFTLKIRSTKLEDSAMYFCASSSYRANTEAFFGQGTRLTVV.